This TCR beta chain derives from a study of T cell repertoires in cytomegalovirus infection. About the research overall: Both CMV infection and a matching HLA type were indicated by public TCR beta signatures.

Germline-derived CDR1 and CDR2 are MDHEN and SYDVKM. Trimming removed 2 bases from V and 3 bases from J, with 5 bases in between. This CDR3 region has 12 residues. TCRdb ran MiXCR on the reads and lists one entry per CDR3 protein. The data contain approximately 120,000 distinct CDR3 sequences, over 30% of them seen just once; the ten biggest clones take up under 70%. As to this clonotype: Its antigen is unknown.

The source of this sequence is a human donor in good health (CMV status not recorded). Some clones in this sample may be carry-over from other donors' samples. The chain joins TRBV28 to TRBJ2-7, with D uncertain. The sequenced sample was CD8+ T cells from cultured PBMCs, obtained from culture after CMV antigen stimulation. CDR3 sequence reads: CASSLPNYEQYF. For the CDR3, the DNA is TGTGCCAGCAGTTTACCCAACTACGAGCAGTACTTC.